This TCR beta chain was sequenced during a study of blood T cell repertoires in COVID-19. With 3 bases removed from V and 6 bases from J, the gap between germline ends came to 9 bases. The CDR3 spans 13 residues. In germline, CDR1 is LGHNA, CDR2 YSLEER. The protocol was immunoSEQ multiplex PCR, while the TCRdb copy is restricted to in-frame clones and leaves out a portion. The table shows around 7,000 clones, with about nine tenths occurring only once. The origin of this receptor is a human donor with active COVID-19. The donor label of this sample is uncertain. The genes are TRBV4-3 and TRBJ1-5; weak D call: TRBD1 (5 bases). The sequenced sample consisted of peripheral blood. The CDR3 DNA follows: TGCGCCAGCAGCCAGGGCAGGGTTCAGCCCCAGCATTTT. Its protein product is CASSQGRVQPQHF.